The present T cell receptor beta chain was sequenced within a study of T cell responses to AZD1222 COVID-19 vaccine. In regard to this clone: Its antigen remains unknown.

J was trimmed by 3 bases and V by 4 bases; bases with no gene match: 11. The CDR3 sequence is 17 residues long. From germline, CDR1 is LGHDT and CDR2 YNNKEL (reference sequence). TCRdb's copy holds only in-frame clones and misses some; the assay was immunoSEQ multiplex PCR. The table shows 70,000 to 95,000 clones, with roughly nine tenths occurring only once. Study-wide results and caveats: The study found Spike-specific TCR breadth and depth rose after two AZD1222 doses.

This TCR was recovered from an adult who received the AZD1222 COVID-19 vaccine. The sequencing used peripheral blood, collected 28 days after the second AZD1222 dose. This sequence joins TRBV3-1 (or the pseudogene TRBV3-2) and TRBJ2-1; TRBD1 agrees at 8 bases. This CDR3 reads CASSRYRDRRIYNEQFF. The DNA for the CDR3 is TGTGCCAGCAGCCGCTACCGGGACAGGAGGATCTACAATGAGCAGTTCTTC.